The rows below give T cell receptor beta chains drawn from one sample of a study of T cells in Graves' hyperthyroidism and ophthalmopathy. TCRdb reprocessed the multiplex PCR reads with MiXCR, giving one entry per CDR3 protein. The table includes some 570,000 distinct CDR3 sequences, 14% detected once. Sequenced: blood. The source of these receptors is a woman between 18 and 29 years old with Graves' ophthalmopathy. Each CDR3 is given with its conserved first and last residue. Fields, in order: J gene, clone size, D gene, V gene, CDR3 protein, CDR3 DNA. D genes are given only for firm matches. A row's size may be missing; if present it is once, few, many or a size class.

j_gene: TRBJ2-1
abundance: NA
d_gene: NA
v_gene: TRBV7-9
CDR3aa: CASSLVGGQGGQFF
CDR3nt: TGTGCCAGCAGCTTAGTGGGGGGGCAGGGAGGGCAGTTCTTC

j_gene: TRBJ2-3
abundance: many
d_gene: TRBD2
v_gene: TRBV7-2
CDR3aa: CASSSRREAPDTQYF
CDR3nt: TGTGCCAGCAGCTCACGGCGGGAGGCGCCAGATACGCAGTATTTT

j_gene: TRBJ1-5
abundance: NA
d_gene: NA
v_gene: TRBV6-6
CDR3aa: CASSYGLAQPQHF
CDR3nt: TGTGCCAGCAGTTACGGTCTAGCGCAGCCCCAGCATTTT

j_gene: TRBJ2-2
abundance: many
d_gene: NA
v_gene: TRBV7-7
CDR3aa: CASSLGSGNSGELFF
CDR3nt: TGTGCTAGCAGCTTAGGTTCAGGAAATAGCGGGGAGCTGTTTTTT

j_gene: TRBJ1-1
abundance: many
d_gene: NA
v_gene: TRBV19
CDR3aa: CASTETRAEAFF
CDR3nt: TGTGCCAGTACCGAGACCAGGGCTGAAGCTTTCTTT

j_gene: TRBJ2-1
abundance: many
d_gene: TRBD2
v_gene: TRBV6-2/TRBV6-3
CDR3aa: CASSYSTAGGSSDEQFF
CDR3nt: TGTGCCAGCAGTTACTCGACAGCGGGAGGTAGCAGCGATGAGCAGTTCTTC

j_gene: TRBJ1-5
abundance: few
d_gene: TRBD1
v_gene: TRBV12-3/TRBV12-4
CDR3aa: CASSERTGGLEPQHF
CDR3nt: TGTGCCAGCAGTGAAAGGACAGGGGGTTTAGAGCCCCAGCATTTT

j_gene: TRBJ2-1
abundance: NA
d_gene: NA
v_gene: TRBV7-3
CDR3aa: CASSLPGSLARYEQFF
CDR3nt: TGTGCCAGCAGCTTACCGGGATCACTGGCGAGATATGAGCAGTTCTTC

j_gene: TRBJ2-7
abundance: many
d_gene: NA
v_gene: TRBV6-1
CDR3aa: CASSEVRSEQYF
CDR3nt: TGTGCCAGCAGTGAAGTCCGGAGCGAGCAGTACTTC

j_gene: TRBJ1-1
abundance: many
d_gene: NA
v_gene: TRBV5-5
CDR3aa: CASSLNSGVGTEAFF
CDR3nt: TGTGCCAGCAGCTTGAATTCAGGGGTGGGCACTGAAGCTTTCTTT

j_gene: TRBJ1-2
abundance: many
d_gene: NA
v_gene: TRBV7-3
CDR3aa: CASSAQGNYGYTF
CDR3nt: TGTGCCAGCAGCGCCCAGGGGAACTATGGCTACACCTTC

j_gene: TRBJ2-2
abundance: many
d_gene: TRBD2
v_gene: TRBV6-1
CDR3aa: CASRLAETTGELFF
CDR3nt: TGTGCCAGCCGGCTAGCGGAAACCACGGGGGAGCTGTTTTTT

j_gene: TRBJ2-3
abundance: many
d_gene: TRBD2
v_gene: TRBV7-2
CDR3aa: CASSLMPPESGDSTDTQYF
CDR3nt: TGTGCCAGCAGCTTAATGCCCCCAGAGAGCGGGGATTCCACAGATACGCAGTATTTT

j_gene: TRBJ2-5
abundance: NA
d_gene: TRBD2
v_gene: TRBV12-3/TRBV12-4
CDR3aa: CASSIAGAGETQYF
CDR3nt: TGTGCCAGCAGTATAGCGGGTGCTGGAGAGACCCAGTACTTC

j_gene: TRBJ2-3
abundance: many
d_gene: NA
v_gene: TRBV12-3/TRBV12-4
CDR3aa: CASSLGTLTDTQYF
CDR3nt: TGTGCCAGCAGTCTTGGGACATTGACAGATACGCAGTATTTT

j_gene: TRBJ2-1
abundance: NA
d_gene: TRBD2
v_gene: TRBV19
CDR3aa: CASSATSGNEQFF
CDR3nt: TGTGCCAGTAGTGCGACTAGCGGCAATGAGCAGTTCTTC

j_gene: TRBJ2-1
abundance: NA
d_gene: NA
v_gene: TRBV9
CDR3aa: CASSVLGSDYNEQFF
CDR3nt: TGTGCCAGCAGCGTACTAGGTAGTGACTACAATGAGCAGTTCTTC

j_gene: TRBJ2-4
abundance: many
d_gene: NA
v_gene: TRBV7-2
CDR3aa: CASSFGLGGLTRGAKNIQYF
CDR3nt: TGTGCCAGCAGCTTTGGCCTAGGGGGCCTGACTAGGGGGGCCAAAAACATTCAGTACTTC

j_gene: TRBJ2-1
abundance: NA
d_gene: TRBD2
v_gene: TRBV15
CDR3aa: CATSRDLASGSSYNEQFF
CDR3nt: TGTGCCACCAGCAGAGATCTGGCTAGCGGTAGCTCCTACAATGAGCAGTTCTTC

j_gene: TRBJ2-5
abundance: many
d_gene: NA
v_gene: TRBV12-3/TRBV12-4
CDR3aa: CASSFGHQETQYF
CDR3nt: TGTGCCAGCAGTTTTGGGCACCAAGAGACCCAGTACTTC

j_gene: TRBJ2-5
abundance: many
d_gene: TRBD2
v_gene: TRBV11-2
CDR3aa: CASSLDHNLPGREETQYF
CDR3nt: TGTGCCAGCAGCTTAGATCACAACCTACCCGGGAGGGAAGAGACCCAGTACTTC

j_gene: TRBJ2-7
abundance: many
d_gene: NA
v_gene: TRBV27
CDR3aa: CASSLIHLRGRTYEQYF
CDR3nt: TGTGCCAGCAGTTTAATTCATTTGAGGGGACGCACCTACGAGCAGTACTTC

j_gene: TRBJ2-3
abundance: many
d_gene: TRBD2
v_gene: TRBV7-9
CDR3aa: CASSLVVGGPDTQYF
CDR3nt: TGTGCCAGCAGCTTAGTGGTGGGAGGGCCAGATACGCAGTATTTT

j_gene: TRBJ1-5
abundance: NA
d_gene: TRBD1
v_gene: TRBV7-9
CDR3aa: CASRIGTGGGNQPQHF
CDR3nt: TGTGCCAGCAGGATAGGGACAGGGGGCGGCAATCAGCCCCAGCATTTT

j_gene: TRBJ2-7
abundance: many
d_gene: NA
v_gene: TRBV12-3/TRBV12-4
CDR3aa: CASQTETYEQYF
CDR3nt: TGTGCCAGCCAGACTGAAACCTACGAGCAGTACTTC

j_gene: TRBJ1-3
abundance: NA
d_gene: TRBD1
v_gene: TRBV20-1
CDR3aa: CSARASRGSGNTIYF
CDR3nt: TGCAGTGCTAGAGCTAGCAGGGGGTCTGGAAACACCATATATTTT

j_gene: TRBJ1-4
abundance: many
d_gene: NA
v_gene: TRBV15
CDR3aa: CATSAPGTPSEKLFF
CDR3nt: TGTGCCACCAGCGCCCCCGGGACACCCAGTGAAAAACTGTTTTTT

j_gene: TRBJ2-3
abundance: many
d_gene: NA
v_gene: TRBV12-3/TRBV12-4
CDR3aa: CASSFTRVRSADTQYF
CDR3nt: TGTGCCAGCAGTTTTACCCGGGTCAGATCAGCAGATACGCAGTATTTT

j_gene: TRBJ2-7
abundance: many
d_gene: NA
v_gene: TRBV13
CDR3aa: CASSPGVGPYEQYF
CDR3nt: TGTGCCAGCAGCCCTGGGGTGGGTCCCTACGAGCAGTACTTC

j_gene: TRBJ1-2
abundance: once
d_gene: NA
v_gene: TRBV9
CDR3aa: CASSSSTLRGGYGYTF
CDR3nt: TGTGCCAGCAGCTCCAGTACCCTCCGAGGGGGATATGGCTACACCTTC

j_gene: TRBJ2-1
abundance: NA
d_gene: NA
v_gene: TRBV7-2
CDR3aa: CASSSRVGGQFNEQFF
CDR3nt: TGTGCCAGCAGCTCACGGGTCGGGGGCCAATTTAATGAGCAGTTCTTC

j_gene: TRBJ1-1
abundance: many
d_gene: NA
v_gene: TRBV7-2
CDR3aa: CASSPQVSGGTEAFF
CDR3nt: TGTGCCAGCAGCCCCCAAGTTTCGGGGGGCACTGAAGCTTTCTTT

j_gene: TRBJ2-7
abundance: NA
d_gene: TRBD2
v_gene: TRBV28
CDR3aa: CASSPSGSRSYEQYF
CDR3nt: TGTGCCAGCAGCCCTAGCGGGAGCCGCTCCTACGAGCAGTACTTC

j_gene: TRBJ2-7
abundance: many
d_gene: NA
v_gene: TRBV30
CDR3aa: CAWSYAGPYEQYF
CDR3nt: TGTGCCTGGAGTTATGCGGGACCCTACGAGCAGTACTTC

j_gene: TRBJ2-3
abundance: many
d_gene: TRBD2
v_gene: TRBV5-8
CDR3aa: CASSPRAGGSTDTQYF
CDR3nt: TGTGCCAGCAGCCCCAGGGCGGGAGGAAGCACAGATACGCAGTATTTT

j_gene: TRBJ1-1
abundance: many
d_gene: NA
v_gene: TRBV20-1
CDR3aa: CSARPMGSEAFF
CDR3nt: TGCAGTGCTAGGCCGATGGGGTCTGAAGCTTTCTTT

j_gene: TRBJ2-3
abundance: NA
d_gene: TRBD2
v_gene: TRBV6-1
CDR3aa: CASRAGGPCTDTQYF
CDR3nt: TGTGCCAGCAGGGCGGGAGGGCCGTGCACAGATACGCAGTATTTT

j_gene: TRBJ2-7
abundance: NA
d_gene: NA
v_gene: TRBV20-1
CDR3aa: CSARTPGHTYEQYF
CDR3nt: TGCAGTGCTAGAACTCCGGGACACACCTACGAGCAGTACTTC

j_gene: TRBJ2-3
abundance: NA
d_gene: NA
v_gene: TRBV4-1
CDR3aa: CASSQELRARTDTQYF
CDR3nt: TGCGCCAGCAGCCAAGAGCTCAGGGCGAGAACAGATACGCAGTATTTT

j_gene: TRBJ2-1
abundance: many
d_gene: NA
v_gene: TRBV29-1
CDR3aa: CSVEGLIYNEQFF
CDR3nt: TGCAGCGTTGAAGGTCTGATTTACAATGAGCAGTTCTTC

j_gene: TRBJ2-3
abundance: many
d_gene: NA
v_gene: TRBV12-3/TRBV12-4
CDR3aa: CASSFTAGLEDTQYF
CDR3nt: TGTGCCAGCAGTTTTACGGCAGGGTTGGAAGATACGCAGTATTTT

j_gene: TRBJ2-1
abundance: few
d_gene: NA
v_gene: TRBV19
CDR3aa: CASSKAGFYNEQFF
CDR3nt: TGTGCCAGTAGTAAGGCGGGCTTCTACAATGAGCAGTTCTTC

j_gene: TRBJ2-3
abundance: many
d_gene: NA
v_gene: TRBV6-5
CDR3aa: CASSYSRTSDRDTQYF
CDR3nt: TGTGCCAGCAGTTACTCTCGGACATCCGACCGCGATACGCAGTATTTT

j_gene: TRBJ2-4
abundance: NA
d_gene: NA
v_gene: TRBV19
CDR3aa: CASSIGFLYRFPLANLAKNIQYF
CDR3nt: TGTGCCAGTAGTATTGGTTTCCTTTACAGGTTTCCTCTTGCCAATCTAGCCAAAAACATTCAGTACTTC

j_gene: TRBJ1-5
abundance: few
d_gene: NA
v_gene: TRBV4-2
CDR3aa: CASSQDQDRGRPQHF
CDR3nt: TGTGCCAGCAGCCAAGACCAGGACCGGGGTCGGCCCCAGCATTTT

j_gene: TRBJ2-5
abundance: NA
d_gene: NA
v_gene: TRBV6-1
CDR3aa: CASKRRGAETQYF
CDR3nt: TGTGCCAGCAAACGTAGAGGGGCCGAGACCCAGTACTTC

j_gene: TRBJ2-1
abundance: NA
d_gene: NA
v_gene: TRBV29-1
CDR3aa: CSVESAYNEQFF
CDR3nt: TGCAGCGTTGAATCGGCATACAATGAGCAGTTCTTC

j_gene: TRBJ2-7
abundance: few
d_gene: NA
v_gene: TRBV7-6
CDR3aa: CASSLTPGAIGYEQYF
CDR3nt: TGTGCCAGCAGCTTAACCCCGGGGGCAATAGGATACGAGCAGTACTTC

j_gene: TRBJ2-7
abundance: few
d_gene: NA
v_gene: TRBV27
CDR3aa: CASSLSFSYEQYF
CDR3nt: TGTGCCAGCAGTTTGTCCTTCTCCTACGAGCAGTACTTC

j_gene: TRBJ2-7
abundance: many
d_gene: TRBD2
v_gene: TRBV27
CDR3aa: CASRLTSGSYEQYF
CDR3nt: TGTGCCAGCAGACTCACTAGCGGGAGCTACGAGCAGTACTTC

j_gene: TRBJ2-7
abundance: many
d_gene: NA
v_gene: TRBV27
CDR3aa: CASSSPGRGDPYEQYF
CDR3nt: TGTGCCAGCAGTTCCCCGGGGAGGGGGGATCCTTACGAGCAGTACTTC

j_gene: TRBJ1-2
abundance: NA
d_gene: NA
v_gene: TRBV19
CDR3aa: CASSKSENYGYTF
CDR3nt: TGTGCCAGTAGTAAGTCGGAAAACTATGGCTACACCTTC